This TCR beta chain originates from a study of memory CD4+ T cells and cytomegalovirus serostatus. Study-level information: This sample comes from healthy Belgian adults, eight to ten CMV seropositive, approximately 25 seronegative.

The CDR3 sequence is 14 residues long. Trimming took 4 bases from V and 7 from J; bases not matched to a gene: 6. The V gene's germline CDR1 is KGHSH and CDR2 LQKENI. The sort gate was single viable CD3+CD4+CD8-CD45RO+ cells for memory CD4+ T cells. The authors' processing: Out-of-frame sequences were removed, leaving 2,204,828 distinct TCRbeta sequences. Only in-frame clones appear in the TCRdb table, and some are missing; sequencing was by immunoSEQ multiplex PCR. D and trimming were read from the DNA, whereas the V and J calls and clone size are those reported in that table. The data show around 40,000 clones, with roughly four fifths seen just once and around 0.77% held by the top ten.

The V and J genes are TRBV18 and TRBJ1-1; TRBD1 matches 10 bases. The sequenced sample consisted of memory CD4+ T cells from blood. This sequence originates from an adult in good health and CMV-seronegative. This CDR3 is CASSLGQGEVEAFF. The CDR3 DNA follows: TGTGCCAGCTCACTAGGACAGGGGGAGGTTGAAGCTTTCTTT.